The clone carrying this T cell receptor (beta chain) was seen a single time. What it binds is unknown. The CDR3 totals 15 residues. The ends were cut back, 6 bases at V and 3 bases at J, with 15 bases in the middle. CDR1 is MDHEN and CDR2 is SYDVKM in the germline V gene. The data are from a study of CD8 T cells in ankylosing spondylitis. Study observations and caveats: The study identified a TCR beta motif of under ten highly homologous variants that appeared characteristic of ankylosing spondylitis blood. Within peripheral blood, clones linked to disease were CD8+ and relatively rare. Reactive arthritis synovial fluid and blood were previously reported to contain some motif variants. Within matched ankylosing spondylitis synovial fluid, disease-linked clones were reportedly significantly enriched.

Using its own MiXCR run on the 5' RACE reads, TCRdb lists one record per CDR3 protein. The table lists about 390,000 distinct CDR3 sequences, approximately 20% of them singletons. Sequenced sample: blood, either unsorted or a sorted T cell fraction (not recorded which). The sequence derives from a male donor with ankylosing spondylitis. The gene calls are TRBV28 and TRBJ2-1, with D perhaps matching TRBD1 (7 bases). This CDR3 is CASSLRRDSYNEQFF. The CDR3 DNA sequence: TGTGCCAGCAGCCTAAGGCGGGACAGCTACAATGAGCAGTTCTTC. Filled out from reference TRBV28 and TRBJ2-1, the complete variable domain reads DVKVTQSSRYLVKRTGEKVFLECVQDMDHENMFWYRQDPGLGLRLIYFSYDVKMKEKGDIPEGYSVSREKKERFSLILESASTNQTSMYLCASSLRRDSYNEQFFGPGTRLTVL.